This T cell receptor beta chain was recorded in a study of OX40 agonist ivuxolimab in advanced cancers. Study-wide context: Patients treated during dose escalation were battling hepatocellular carcinoma, melanoma, renal cell or head and neck cancer.

Germline V gene data show CDR1 as SGHRS and CDR2 as YFSETQ. The CDR3 is 16 amino acids. V was pared by 0 bases and J by 1 base, with 4 bases of the junction left unmatched. Sequencing was performed with immunoSEQ multiplex PCR; in TCRdb, only in-frame clones are kept and a portion is missing. In the table there are some 18,000 clones, about 88% of which are singletons. Study-wide results and limits: Averaged across samples, CD8+ T cells carried more expanded clones than CD4+ did.

Details on this clone: Its antigen is not known.

Collection of blood occurred at baseline, at cycle 4 day 1, and at cycle 7 day 1. This receptor was identified in an adult with an advanced solid tumor such as melanoma, head and neck, liver or kidney cancer. The chain uses TRBV5-1 and TRBJ2-3, with 8 bases fitting TRBD2. The sequenced sample was CD4+ or CD8+ T cells sorted from blood, obtained in a trial of the OX40 agonist ivuxolimab. The CDR3 here is CASSLGGSGGTDTQYF. CDR3 in DNA: TGCGCCAGCAGCTTGGGGGGTAGCGGGGGCACAGATACGCAGTATTTT.